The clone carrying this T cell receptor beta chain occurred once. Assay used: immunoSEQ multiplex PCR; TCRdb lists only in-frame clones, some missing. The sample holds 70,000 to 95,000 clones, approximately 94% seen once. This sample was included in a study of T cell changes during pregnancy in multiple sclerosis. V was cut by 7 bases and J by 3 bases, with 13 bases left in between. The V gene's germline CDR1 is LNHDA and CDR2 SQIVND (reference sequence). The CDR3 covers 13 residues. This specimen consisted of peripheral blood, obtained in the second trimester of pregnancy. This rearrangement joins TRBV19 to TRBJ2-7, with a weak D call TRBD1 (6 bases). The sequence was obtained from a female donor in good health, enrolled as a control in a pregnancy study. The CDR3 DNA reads TGTGCCAGTAAGAGGACAGAGGACTACGAGCAGTACTTC. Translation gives CASKRTEDYEQYF.